The clone carrying this T cell receptor (beta chain) was seen a single time. No antigen is known for it. These data belong to a study of post-analysis software for immune sequencing data. Study details: Secondary progressive, relapsing-remitting and progressive-relapsing multiple sclerosis were among the included disease courses.

The CDR3 has 14 amino acids. V gave up 5 bases and J gave up 0 bases, with 11 bases separating them. CDR1 is LNHNV, CDR2 YYDKDF, per germline (reference sequence). Study findings and constraints: Roughly five TRBV segments appeared more often in patients than in controls, and TRBV5-6, TRBV5-1 and TRBV20-1 were among these. Clustering by F measure revealed strong co-clustering among samples prepared together in one batch. Significantly decreased normalized Chao1 diversity was recorded for multiple sclerosis patients relative to controls.

The TCR beta cDNA libraries carried unique molecular identifiers. Researchers reported 520,000 or so cDNA molecules coming from around 1 to 10 million T cells. Each CDR3 protein is one row after TCRdb ran MiXCR on the PCR reads. Altogether about 460,000 distinct CDR3 sequences are present, roughly 46% being singletons, with the ten largest covering over 10%. The sample taken for sequencing was blood. The TCR originated in a girl between 5 and 17 years old with multiple sclerosis. The genes are TRBV15 and TRBJ2-7; the D gene is possibly TRBD1 (5 bases). DNA for the CDR3: TGTGCCACCAGCCCGACAGCTACCTCCTACGAGCAGTACTTC. This gives the protein CATSPTATSYEQYF.